What follows are 9 T cell receptor beta chains derived from one specimen sequenced in a study of shared clonotypes between healthy human individuals. Here immunoSEQ multiplex PCR was the method, and the copy in TCRdb shows in-frame clones only, minus some. The sample contains roughly 700,000 clones, roughly 91% of which appear only once. Sequencing used memory CD8+ T cells from PBMCs. The subset is: CD45RO+ cells pooled with CCR7-negative TemRA cells. Receptors were obtained from a man between 18 and 29 years old in good health. Some clones in this sample may be carry-over from other donors' samples.

The chain uses TRBV7-9 and TRBJ1-1; D call uncertain. V dropped 1 base and J dropped 4 bases, with 10 bases sitting between them. Germline V gives CDR1 SEHNR, CDR2 FQNEAQ (reference sequence). The CDR3 loop spans 14 amino acids. CDR3 region: CASSLGSPTTEAFF. The DNA for the CDR3 is TGTGCCAGCAGCTTAGGCAGCCCTACCACTGAAGCTTTCTTT. Full variable domain (outside the CDR3, taken from reference TRBV7-9 and TRBJ1-1): DTGVSQNPRHKITKRGQNVTFRCDPISEHNRLYWYRQTLGQGPEFLTYFQNEAQLEKSRLLSDRFSAERPKGSFSTLEIQRTEQGDSAMYLCASSLGSPTTEAFFGQGTRLTVV.

With respect to this clone: A much larger clone lies a single base off, so this may be a read error. The gene calls are TRBV28 and TRBJ1-1; D gene unclear. The germline V gene encodes CDR1 MDHEN and CDR2 SYDVKM. V lost 2 bases and J lost 1, with 8 bases in between. The CDR3 extends over 14 amino acids. Here the CDR3 DNA reads TGTGCCAGCAGTTTAGTCGCAGGGAACACTGAAGCTTTCTTT. Protein product: CASSLVAGNTEAFF.

V and J are TRBV4-2 and TRBJ1-1; no firm D call. V was shortened by 4 bases and J by 7 bases, with 16 bases between the two germline ends. Germline CDR1 is LGHNA and CDR2 is YNFKEQ. The CDR3 spans 14 residues. The CDR3 reads CASSLTGSLGEAFF. The CDR3 nucleotides are TGTGCCAGCAGCCTAACGGGGTCTTTGGGTGAAGCTTTCTTT.

This clone came up a few times. The chain employs TRBV7-6 and TRBJ1-1; D uncertain. The CDR3 contains 13 residues. Germline-derived CDR1 and CDR2 are SGHVS and FNYEAQ. V lost 8 bases and J lost 0, with 10 bases in between. CDR3: CASRSEMNTEAFF. The CDR3 coding sequence is TGTGCCAGCCGCTCGGAGATGAACACTGAAGCTTTCTTT.

The chain joins TRBV27 to TRBJ2-1, with TRBD2 matching over 10 bases. The CDR3 length is 17 residues. V was pared by 2 bases and J by 0 bases, with 4 bases of the junction left unmatched. Germline loops: CDR1 MNHEY, CDR2 SMNVEV (reference sequence). CDR3 in DNA: TGTGCCAGCAGTTTACTAGCGGGAGCAAGCTCCTACAATGAGCAGTTCTTC. Its protein is CASSLLAGASSYNEQFF.

The table lists this clone with a count of one. The chain employs TRBV5-1 and TRBJ1-2; D ambiguous. Trimming left V 1 base short and J 4 bases short, with 14 bases between. The CDR3 totals 15 residues. CDR1 is SGHRS and CDR2 is YFSETQ in the germline V gene. The CDR3 DNA is TGCGCCAGCAGCTTGACCACGGGGTACGGCTATGGCTACACCTTC. The encoded protein is CASSLTTGYGYGYTF.

The chain recombines TRBV4-1 with TRBJ2-5; D tentatively fits TRBD1 or TRBD2 (5 bases each). CDR3 length: 16 amino acids. Germline loops: CDR1 MGHRA, CDR2 YSYEKL. Trimming removed 0 bases from V and 5 bases from J, with 16 bases in between. The CDR3 DNA reads as TGCGCCAGCAGCCAAGATGGGACCGCAGGGATGGAGACCCAGTACTTC. Its protein product is CASSQDGTAGMETQYF.

The chain links TRBV5-6 to TRBJ2-1, with D uncertain. V lost 0 bases and J lost 4, with 5 bases in between. The CDR3 totals 13 residues. From germline, CDR1 is SGHDT and CDR2 YYEEEE. CDR3 residues: CASSLVGYNEQFF. Here the CDR3 DNA reads TGTGCCAGCAGCTTGGTGGGTTACAATGAGCAGTTCTTC.

Regarding this clone: Other DNA variants within this sample encode the same CDR3. J is TRBJ1-1 and V is TRBV6-5; D possibly corresponds to TRBD1 (5 bases). CDR1 and CDR2 (germline): MNHEY, SVGAGI. Trimming took off 0 bases at V and 2 bases at J, with 7 bases between the two ends. This CDR3 region has 14 residues. This chain's CDR3 is CASSYSTANTEAFF. CDR3 coding DNA: TGTGCCAGCAGTTACTCGACAGCAAACACTGAAGCTTTCTTT.